The 16 T cell receptor beta chains below come from one sample, sequenced in a study of shared clonotypes between healthy human individuals. Libraries were prepared by immunoSEQ multiplex PCR; TCRdb keeps only in-frame clonotypes and omits some of them. The sample has some 1,900,000 clones; about 95% are singletons. It was CD45RO-negative cells, positively selected for CCR7, that made up naive CD8 cells, with terminally differentiated effector memory CD45RA+ cells excluded. Sequenced input: naive CD8+ T cells sorted from blood. The receptors here all came from a man between 18 and 29 years old in good health.

This clone was detected only once. The chain recombines TRBV4-1 with TRBJ2-1; D might be TRBD2 (5 bases). Trimming took off 4 bases at V and 8 bases at J, with 15 bases between the two ends. CDR1 and CDR2 (germline): MGHRA, YSYEKL. The CDR3 runs 14 residues. The CDR3 reads CASSLGLALHEQFF. DNA for the CDR3: TGCGCCAGCAGCCTCGGGCTAGCACTCCATGAGCAGTTCTTC.

This chain links TRBV13 with TRBJ2-7; 8 positions match TRBD1. CDR3 length: 12 residues. V lost 7 bases to trimming and J lost 4 bases; unmatched junction nucleotides: 3. Germline CDR1 and CDR2: PRHDT and FYEKMQ (reference sequence). The CDR3 DNA is TGTGCCAGCAACACAGGGGGATACGAGCAGTACTTC. It specifies CASNTGGYEQYF.

V and J are TRBV6-1 and TRBJ1-1; 9 nucleotides agree with TRBD1. The CDR3 extends over 15 amino acids. Germline loops: CDR1 MNHNS, CDR2 SASEGT. V lost 4 bases and J lost 1; bases outside the gene matches: 4. This chain's CDR3 is CASSARTGANTEAFF. The CDR3 DNA reads TGTGCCAGCAGTGCCCGGACAGGGGCGAACACTGAAGCTTTCTTT.

The chain joins TRBV11-3 to TRBJ2-1; D possibly corresponds to TRBD1 (5 bases). The ends were cut back, 5 bases at V and 9 bases at J, with 17 bases in the middle. The CDR3 is made up of 14 amino acids. CDR1 and CDR2 from the germline V gene are SGHNT and YENEEA. CDR3 loop: CASSADSDGSEQFF. DNA for the CDR3: TGTGCCAGCAGCGCCGACAGCGACGGCAGTGAGCAGTTCTTC. Looking up the rest from reference TRBV11-3 and TRBJ2-1 gives the full variable domain: EAGVVQSPRYKIIEKKQPVAFWCNPISGHNTLYWYLQNLGQGPELLIRYENEEAVDDSQLPKDRFSAERLKGVDSTLKIQPAELGDSAVYLCASSADSDGSEQFFGPGTRLTVL.

CDR3 sequence reads: CASSVVADSLRLDTQYF. For the CDR3, the DNA is TGTGCCAGCAGCGTAGTGGCGGACTCGCTTCGTTTAGATACGCAGTATTTT. J is TRBJ2-3 and V is TRBV9; perhaps TRBD2 as D (5 bases). The germline V gene has CDR1 SGDLS and CDR2 YYNGEE. This CDR3 comprises 17 residues. The ends were cut back, 0 bases at V and 5 bases at J, with 19 bases in the middle.

The chain carries TRBV27 and TRBJ2-7; the D is unclear. CDR1 and CDR2 from the germline V gene are MNHEY and SMNVEV (reference sequence). The CDR3 totals 14 residues. V lost 2 bases, J lost 0 bases, and 8 bases lay in between. The CDR3 DNA is TGTGCCAGCAGTTTAAAAACAGCCTCCTACGAGCAGTACTTC. Its translation: CASSLKTASYEQYF.

This sequence joins TRBV6-5 and TRBJ2-1, with D uncertain. This CDR3 comprises 14 residues. With 4 bases removed from V and 4 bases from J, the gap between germline ends came to 11 bases. Germline V gene data show CDR1 as MNHEY and CDR2 as SVGAGI. This CDR3 reads CASSSAFIYNEQFF. CDR3 nucleotide sequence: TGTGCCAGCAGTTCCGCCTTTATTTACAATGAGCAGTTCTTC.

V is TRBV12-5 and J is TRBJ2-7; 10 bases map to TRBD1. The germline CDR1 and CDR2 sequences are LGHNT and FRNRAP. The CDR3 spans 17 residues. The trim removed 7 bases at V and 3 bases at J, leaving 15 bases unmatched. The DNA of the CDR3 is TGTGCTAGTGAGGCCGAGCCAACTTGGGACAGGGGCTACGAGCAGTACTTC. Amino acids: CASEAEPTWDRGYEQYF.

The CDR3 DNA reads as TGTGCCACCCTCGGGGAGACCCAGTACTTC. Protein sequence: CATLGETQYF. This chain connects TRBV6-5 to TRBJ2-5; D call uncertain. Germline CDR1 and CDR2: MNHEY and SVGAGI. This CDR3 region has 10 residues. The V and J ends lost 10 bases and 5 bases respectively, with 8 bases between them.

The CDR3 protein is CASSPLSRDEQFF. In nucleotides, the CDR3 is TGTGCCAGCAGCCCCCTTAGTAGGGATGAGCAGTTCTTC. The chain carries TRBV7-3 and TRBJ2-1; D uncertain. V lost 5 bases and J lost 8, with 13 bases in between. This CDR3 comprises 13 residues. CDR1 and CDR2 from the germline V gene are SGHTA and FQGTGA.

As regards this clone: This CDR3 is also generated by other DNA sequences in the sample. The genes are TRBV9 and TRBJ2-5; unclear D gene. The CDR3 totals 14 residues. The ends were cut back, 0 bases at V and 0 bases at J, with 6 bases in the middle. Germline CDR1 is SGDLS and CDR2 is YYNGEE. The CDR3 sequence is CASSVGSYQETQYF. CDR3 nucleotides: TGTGCCAGCAGCGTAGGCAGTTACCAAGAGACCCAGTACTTC.

The gene calls are TRBV27 and TRBJ2-5; no definite D call. Germline values: CDR1 MNHEY, CDR2 SMNVEV (reference sequence). V gave up 5 bases and J gave up 1 base, with 17 bases separating them. The CDR3 consists of 16 residues. CDR3 region: CASSPGGSSFQETQYF. CDR3 nucleotide sequence: TGTGCCAGCAGTCCTGGCGGCAGCTCCTTCCAAGAGACCCAGTACTTC.

This clone was seen only once. This sample also contains other DNA sequences that code for the same CDR3. This chain uses TRBV10-1 with TRBJ2-7; D not certain. Trimming removed 4 bases at V and 0 bases at J, with 7 bases between. Looked up from germline, CDR1 is WNHNN and CDR2 is SYGVQD (reference sequence). The CDR3 is 13 amino acids. In DNA, the CDR3 is TGCGCCAGCAGTGTAACGGGCTCCTACGAGCAGTACTTC. Translation: CASSVTGSYEQYF.

The chain joins TRBV6-1 to TRBJ1-3; D might be TRBD1 (6 bases). The germline V gene encodes CDR1 MNHNS and CDR2 SASEGT. V dropped 1 base and J dropped 8 bases, with 15 bases sitting between them. The length of the CDR3 is 15 residues. In DNA form, the CDR3 reads TGTGCCAGCAGTGAAGGGGGGCCCGGGACCTACACCATATATTTT. This gives the protein CASSEGGPGTYTIYF.

The chain recombines TRBV20-1 with TRBJ1-1; TRBD1 might be the D (6 bases). V dropped 6 bases and J dropped 11 bases, with 16 bases sitting between them. Germline CDR1 reads DFQATT; CDR2 reads SNEGSKA (reference sequence). This CDR3 has 11 residues. The CDR3 protein is CSAPWGAMAFF. CDR3 DNA: TGCAGTGCCCCCTGGGGGGCGATGGCTTTCTTT.

This clone was found once. V is TRBV9 and J is TRBJ1-2; TRBD1 might be the D (6 bases). Germline V gives CDR1 SGDLS, CDR2 YYNGEE. V was pared by 4 bases and J by 0 bases, with 16 bases between. The CDR3 is 16 residues long. The CDR3 bases are TGTGCCAGCAGCACCCAGGACAGCGAGTCTAACTATGGCTACACCTTC. Protein product: CASSTQDSESNYGYTF.